These 24 T cell receptor beta chains share one sample of origin, sequenced in a study of blood T cell repertoires in COVID-19. Libraries were prepared by immunoSEQ multiplex PCR; TCRdb keeps only in-frame clonotypes and omits some of them. The data show 60,000 to 80,000 clones, around 87% seen once. The sequencing input was peripheral blood. The receptors here all came from a woman aged 55-70 years with COVID-19, enrolled during active disease.

This chain joins TRBV6-4 and TRBJ1-5; 7 bases align to TRBD1. CDR3 size: 15 residues. V lost 5 bases to trimming and J lost 11 bases; unmatched junction nucleotides: 15. Germline V gene data show CDR1 as MRHNA and CDR2 as SNTAGT. CDR3 in amino acids: CASSNLTGKVAAQHF. The CDR3, as DNA: TGTGCCAGCAGTAACCTGACAGGGAAAGTAGCGGCCCAGCATTTT.

The V and J genes are TRBV24-1 and TRBJ2-2, with D maybe TRBD1 (6 bases). Germline lookup yields CDR1 KGHDR and CDR2 SFDVKD. V lost 7 bases to trimming and J lost 6 bases, with 14 bases between them. The CDR3 runs 14 residues. The CDR3 DNA reads TGTGCCACCAGGGGAACAGGGAAATCCGGGGAGCTGTTTTTT. Protein sequence: CATRGTGKSGELFF.

This chain connects TRBV6-4 to TRBJ2-7; 7 bases are a match to TRBD1. CDR1 is MRHNA, CDR2 SNTAGT, per germline. The CDR3 sequence is 14 residues long. J gave up 2 bases and V 3 bases, and 4 bases lay outside the gene matches. The CDR3 here is CASSDNRGPYEQYF. DNA of the CDR3: TGTGCCAGCAGTGATAACAGGGGCCCCTACGAGCAGTACTTC.

This chain links TRBV9 with TRBJ2-2; no definite D call. CDR3 length equals 15 residues. The ends were cut back, 0 bases at V and 4 bases at J, with 10 bases in the middle. Per the germline V gene, CDR1 is SGDLS and CDR2 is YYNGEE. The CDR3: CASSVGGTGTGELFF. CDR3 DNA sequence: TGTGCCAGCAGCGTAGGCGGAACGGGCACCGGGGAGCTGTTTTTT.

J is TRBJ1-4 and V is TRBV5-6, with 9 bases that match TRBD1. This CDR3 comprises 17 residues. Germline V gene sequence: CDR1 SGHDT, CDR2 YYEEEE. J gave up 7 bases and V 1 base, and 11 bases lay outside the gene matches. CDR3 sequence: CASSLTGGRLISEKLFF. In DNA, the CDR3 is TGTGCCAGCAGCTTGACAGGGGGCCGTCTCATTAGTGAAAAACTGTTTTTT.

The gene calls are TRBV3-1 (or the pseudogene TRBV3-2) and TRBJ1-3, with D unclear. The CDR3 has 16 residues. V lost 0 bases and J lost 3, with 12 bases in between. In germline, CDR1 is LGHDT, CDR2 YNNKEL (reference sequence). The CDR3 bases are TGTGCCAGCAGCCAAGAAGCGCCAGTGGGTGGAAACACCATATATTTT. Residues: CASSQEAPVGGNTIYF.

This clone was detected once. The chain combines TRBV6-2 or TRBV6-3 with TRBJ2-1; the match to TRBD1 covers 7 bases. The CDR3 contains 13 residues. The junction had 1 base not matched to a gene; V was cut back by 6 bases and J by 2 bases. Germline CDR1 reads MNHEY; CDR2 reads SVGEGT. The CDR3 bases are TGTGCCAGCAGCGGGACAGCCTACAATGAGCAGTTCTTC. Its translation is CASSGTAYNEQFF.

The chain joins TRBV11-2 to TRBJ2-3; 8 bases line up with TRBD1. Germline CDR1 reads SGHAT; CDR2 reads FQNNGV. The CDR3 totals 17 residues. Trimming removed 1 base from V and 5 bases from J; junction bases left unmatched: 11. CDR3 DNA: TGTGCCAGCAGCTTAGTAGCAAGCAGGGGGCGTGGAGATACGCAGTATTTT. Protein product: CASSLVASRGRGDTQYF.

The chain carries TRBV27 and TRBJ1-6; 7 bases are shared with TRBD1. CDR3 length equals 14 residues. The germline V gene encodes CDR1 MNHEY and CDR2 SMNVEV (reference sequence). V was pared by 7 bases and J by 7 bases, with 7 bases of the junction left unmatched. This CDR3 is CASNNRGGNSPLHF. In DNA, the CDR3 is TGTGCCAGCAACAACAGGGGTGGGAATTCACCCCTCCACTTT.

J is TRBJ2-5 and V is TRBV4-3; weak D call: TRBD2 (5 bases). The ends were cut back, 4 bases at V and 0 bases at J, with 12 bases in the middle. This CDR3 contains 15 residues. CDR1 and CDR2 from the germline V gene are LGHNA and YSLEER. DNA for the CDR3: TGCGCCAGCAGCCGAGGGTCTGGGGACCAAGAGACCCAGTACTTC. Encoded protein: CASSRGSGDQETQYF.

CDR3 protein: CASTYGRAGEQYF. CDR3 nucleotide sequence: TGTGCCAGTACGTACGGGAGGGCAGGCGAGCAGTACTTC. This chain joins TRBV19 and TRBJ2-7; 8 nucleotides match TRBD2. V lost 7 bases and J lost 6; bases outside the gene matches: 8. The CDR3 is 13 residues long. Germline CDR1 is LNHDA and CDR2 is SQIVND (reference sequence).

V usage is TRBV30 and J usage is TRBJ1-3; D perhaps matches TRBD1 (5 bases). Germline lookup yields CDR1 GTSNPN and CDR2 SVGIG (reference sequence). The V end lost 0 bases, the J end lost 9 bases, and 9 bases lay between the germline ends. The CDR3 length is 12 residues. The CDR3 DNA reads TGTGCCTGGAGTGTAGGGGTAGGCACCATATATTTT. It specifies CAWSVGVGTIYF.

J is TRBJ2-1 and V is TRBV29-1; 8 bases agree with TRBD2. The CDR3 is 14 amino acids. V was pared by 6 bases and J by 0 bases, with 4 bases of the junction left unmatched. The germline gives CDR1 SQVTM, CDR2 ANQGSEA. CDR3 in amino acids: CSVGGRSSYNEQFF. The CDR3 coding sequence is TGCAGCGTAGGCGGGAGGAGCTCCTACAATGAGCAGTTCTTC.

Here the CDR3 reads CASSQRYSNQPQHF. The CDR3 bases are TGTGCCAGCAGCCAGAGGTATAGCAATCAGCCCCAGCATTTT. The rearrangement joins TRBV4-2 to TRBJ1-5, with D unclear. V shed 3 bases and J shed 0 bases, with 6 bases lying between them. CDR1 and CDR2 from the germline V gene are LGHNA and YNFKEQ. The CDR3 consists of 14 residues.

The CDR3 DNA sequence: TGCGCCAGCAGCTTGGCAGGGACAATCTCTGGAAACACCATATATTTT. It codes for CASSLAGTISGNTIYF. This chain joins TRBV5-1 and TRBJ1-3; D might be TRBD1 (6 bases). V gave up 0 bases and J gave up 0 bases, with 10 bases separating them. The CDR3 extends over 16 amino acids. Germline values: CDR1 SGHRS, CDR2 YFSETQ.

The chain employs TRBV28 and TRBJ1-2, with a possible D match to TRBD1 (5 bases). Germline values: CDR1 MDHEN, CDR2 SYDVKM. The CDR3 runs 15 residues. V shed 7 bases and J shed 5 bases, with 20 bases lying between them. The CDR3 bases are TGTGCCAGCATAAGTGGGGGGGGAGAGGTATATGGCTACACCTTC. This encodes CASISGGGEVYGYTF.

The chain uses TRBV28 and TRBJ1-1; 9 bases agree with TRBD1. Looked up from germline, CDR1 is MDHEN and CDR2 is SYDVKM. Germline trimming cut 7 bases from V and 0 bases from J; bases unmatched to any gene: 9. The CDR3 consists of 16 residues. The CDR3 nucleotides read TGTGCCAGCATATCTTCGGGACAGGGTTTGAACACTGAAGCTTTCTTT. This translates into CASISSGQGLNTEAFF. Full variable domain (outside the CDR3, taken from reference TRBV28 and TRBJ1-1): DVKVTQSSRYLVKRTGEKVFLECVQDMDHENMFWYRQDPGLGLRLIYFSYDVKMKEKGDIPEGYSVSREKKERFSLILESASTNQTSMYLCASISSGQGLNTEAFFGQGTRLTVV.

The chain uses TRBV7-9 and TRBJ2-6, with D hard to call. The V gene's germline CDR1 is SEHNR and CDR2 FQNEAQ (reference sequence). CDR3 length: 16 amino acids. The ends were cut back, 5 bases at V and 0 bases at J, with 11 bases in the middle. CDR3: CASSQIHSSGANVLTF. CDR3 in DNA: TGTGCCAGCAGCCAAATTCACAGCTCTGGGGCCAACGTCCTGACTTTC.

This clone is a singleton in its sample. V gene TRBV30 combines with J gene TRBJ2-7; D perhaps matches TRBD2 (6 bases). Germline lookup yields CDR1 GTSNPN and CDR2 SVGIG (reference sequence). V was clipped by 0 bases and J by 0 bases, with 9 bases between them. The CDR3 is 14 residues long. CDR3 region: CAWSVGGASYEQYF. The CDR3 coding sequence is TGTGCCTGGAGTGTGGGAGGTGCCTCCTACGAGCAGTACTTC.

This clone was observed once. The chain is built from TRBV15 and TRBJ1-4; D remains unclear. The ends were cut back, 3 bases at V and 0 bases at J, with 8 bases in the middle. CDR1 and CDR2 (germline): LNHNV, YYDKDF (reference sequence). The CDR3 is 15 amino acids. CDR3 region: CATSRQIATNEKLFF. The CDR3 DNA sequence: TGTGCCACCAGCAGGCAGATTGCAACTAATGAAAAACTGTTTTTT.

V usage is TRBV28 and J usage is TRBJ1-5; D gene ambiguous. The germline gives CDR1 MDHEN, CDR2 SYDVKM. This CDR3 comprises 12 residues. V was trimmed by 5 bases and J by 16 bases, leaving 18 bases between them. The CDR3 nucleotides read TGTGCCAGCAGTCCGACACAGCCACTGGAACATTTT. This encodes CASSPTQPLEHF. Combining the CDR3 with reference TRBV28 and TRBJ1-5 gives the whole variable domain DVKVTQSSRYLVKRTGEKVFLECVQDMDHENMFWYRQDPGLGLRLIYFSYDVKMKEKGDIPEGYSVSREKKERFSLILESASTNQTSMYLCASSPTQPLEHFGDGTRLSIL.

This clone was found once. This chain uses TRBV5-5 with TRBJ1-1, with a tentative D call TRBD1 (5 bases). The ends were cut back, 3 bases at V and 4 bases at J, with 13 bases in the middle. Per germline, CDR1 SGHKS and CDR2 YYEKEE (reference sequence). The CDR3 length is 14 residues. The CDR3 sequence is CASSWGEGRTEAFF. In nucleotides, the CDR3 is TGTGCCAGCAGCTGGGGGGAGGGCCGCACTGAAGCTTTCTTT.

The V and J genes are TRBV7-9 and TRBJ2-7, with TRBD2 as a possible D gene (6 bases). The V end was cut by 4 bases, the J end by 4 bases, with 14 bases between. Germline CDR1 reads SEHNR; CDR2 reads FQNEAQ (reference sequence). The CDR3 length is 14 residues. In nucleotides, the CDR3 is TGTGCCAGCAGCTACGGGACTCTTTCATACGAGCAGTACTTC. Encoded protein: CASSYGTLSYEQYF.

The chain joins TRBV30 to TRBJ2-7; 12 nucleotides align to TRBD2. Per germline, CDR1 GTSNPN and CDR2 SVGIG (reference sequence). V lost 4 bases, J lost 6 bases, and 1 base stayed unmatched. CDR3 length: 12 residues. This chain's CDR3 is CAWILAGGEQYF. DNA of the CDR3: TGTGCCTGGATACTAGCGGGAGGCGAGCAGTACTTC.